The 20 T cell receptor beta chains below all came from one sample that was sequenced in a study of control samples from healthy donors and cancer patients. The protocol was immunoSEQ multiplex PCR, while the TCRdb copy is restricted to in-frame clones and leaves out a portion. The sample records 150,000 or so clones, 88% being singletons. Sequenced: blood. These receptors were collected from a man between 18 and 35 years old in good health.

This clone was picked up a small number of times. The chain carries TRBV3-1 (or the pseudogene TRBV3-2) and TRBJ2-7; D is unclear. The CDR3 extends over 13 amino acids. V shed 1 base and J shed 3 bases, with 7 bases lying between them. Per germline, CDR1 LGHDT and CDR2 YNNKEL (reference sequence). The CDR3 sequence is CASSQALSYEQYF. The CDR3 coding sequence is TGTGCCAGCAGCCAAGCTCTAAGCTACGAGCAGTACTTC.

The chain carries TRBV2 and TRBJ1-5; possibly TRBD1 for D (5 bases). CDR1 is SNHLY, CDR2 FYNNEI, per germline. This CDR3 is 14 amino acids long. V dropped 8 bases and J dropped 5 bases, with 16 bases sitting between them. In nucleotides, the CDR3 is TGTGCCAGCGGGGGGGAACAGTGGTATCAGCCCCAGCATTTT. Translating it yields CASGGEQWYQPQHF.

CDR3 sequence: CASNGNNEQFF. DNA of the CDR3: TGTGCCAGCAACGGAAACAATGAGCAGTTCTTC. The chain uses TRBV6-6 and TRBJ2-1; no clear D gene. From germline, CDR1 is MNHNY and CDR2 SVGAGI (reference sequence). This CDR3 has 11 amino acids. Trimming shortened V by 7 bases and J by 5 bases, and 6 bases separated the two germline ends.

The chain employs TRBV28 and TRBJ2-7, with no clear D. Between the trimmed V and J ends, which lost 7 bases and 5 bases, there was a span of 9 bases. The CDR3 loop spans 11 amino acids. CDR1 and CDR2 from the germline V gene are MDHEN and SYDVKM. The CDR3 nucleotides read TGTGCCAGCATGGCCTGGGACGAGCAGTACTTC. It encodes CASMAWDEQYF.

CDR3 DNA sequence: TGTGCCAGTAGTATATACTATGCGGGCGGCACGAACACTGAAGCTTTCTTT. It codes for CASSIYYAGGTNTEAFF. The J gene is TRBJ1-1, the V gene TRBV19, with D hard to call. The CDR3 has 17 residues. Germline CDR1 and CDR2: LNHDA and SQIVND (reference sequence). V gave up 2 bases and J gave up 1 base, with 17 bases separating them.

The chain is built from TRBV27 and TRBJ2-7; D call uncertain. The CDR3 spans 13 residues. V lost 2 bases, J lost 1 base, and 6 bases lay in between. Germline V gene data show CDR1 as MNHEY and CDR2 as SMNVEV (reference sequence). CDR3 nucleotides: TGTGCCAGCAGTTTAACACGGTCCTACGAGCAGTACTTC. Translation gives CASSLTRSYEQYF.

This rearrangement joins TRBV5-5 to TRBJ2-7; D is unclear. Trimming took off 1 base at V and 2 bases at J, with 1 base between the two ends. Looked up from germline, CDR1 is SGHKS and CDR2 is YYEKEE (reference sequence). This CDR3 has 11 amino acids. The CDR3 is CASSLTYEQYF. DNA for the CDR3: TGTGCCAGCAGCTTGACCTACGAGCAGTACTTC.

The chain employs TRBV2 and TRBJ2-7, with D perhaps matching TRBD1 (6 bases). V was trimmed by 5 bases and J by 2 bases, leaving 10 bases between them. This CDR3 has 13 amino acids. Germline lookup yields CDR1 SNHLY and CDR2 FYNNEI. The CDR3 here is CASSRDTAYEQYF. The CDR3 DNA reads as TGTGCCAGCAGTAGGGACACAGCCTACGAGCAGTACTTC.

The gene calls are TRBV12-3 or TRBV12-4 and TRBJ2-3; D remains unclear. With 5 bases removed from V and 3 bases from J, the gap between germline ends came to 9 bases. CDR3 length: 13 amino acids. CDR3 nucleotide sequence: TGTGCCAGCAGTACGCACAGTACAGATACGCAGTATTTT. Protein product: CASSTHSTDTQYF.

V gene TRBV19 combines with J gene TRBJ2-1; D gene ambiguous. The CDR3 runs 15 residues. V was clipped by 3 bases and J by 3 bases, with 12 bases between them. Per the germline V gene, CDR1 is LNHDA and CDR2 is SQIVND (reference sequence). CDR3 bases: TGTGCCAGTAGTATCTCACGAGAACTCTACAATGAGCAGTTCTTC. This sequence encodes CASSISRELYNEQFF.

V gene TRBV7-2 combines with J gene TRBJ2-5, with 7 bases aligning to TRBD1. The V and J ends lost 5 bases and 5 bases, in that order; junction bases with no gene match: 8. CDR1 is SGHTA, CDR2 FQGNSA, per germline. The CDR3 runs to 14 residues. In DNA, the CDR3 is TGTGCCAGCAGCAAGGGGGACAGATGGGAGACCCAGTACTTC. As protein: CASSKGDRWETQYF. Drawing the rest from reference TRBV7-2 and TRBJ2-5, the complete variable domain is GAGVSQSPSNKVTEKGKDVELRCDPISGHTALYWYRQSLGQGLEFLIYFQGNSAPDKSGLPSDRFSAERTGGSVSTLTIQRTQQEDSAVYLCASSKGDRWETQYFGPGTRLLVL.

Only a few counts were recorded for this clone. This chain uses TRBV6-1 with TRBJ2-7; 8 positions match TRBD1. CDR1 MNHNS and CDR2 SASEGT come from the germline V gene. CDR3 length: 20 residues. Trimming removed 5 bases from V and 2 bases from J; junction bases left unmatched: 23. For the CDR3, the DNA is TGTGCCAGCAGTAAAGGGGCCCGTCAATTCTCGGGACAGGCCCCCTACGAGCAGTACTTC. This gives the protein CASSKGARQFSGQAPYEQYF.

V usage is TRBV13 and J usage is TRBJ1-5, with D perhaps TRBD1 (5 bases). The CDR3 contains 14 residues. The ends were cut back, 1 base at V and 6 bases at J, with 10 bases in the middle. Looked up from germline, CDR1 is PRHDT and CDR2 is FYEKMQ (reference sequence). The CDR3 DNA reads TGTGCCAGCAGCTTAGAAGGGGCGGCTCAGCCCCAGCATTTT. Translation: CASSLEGAAQPQHF.

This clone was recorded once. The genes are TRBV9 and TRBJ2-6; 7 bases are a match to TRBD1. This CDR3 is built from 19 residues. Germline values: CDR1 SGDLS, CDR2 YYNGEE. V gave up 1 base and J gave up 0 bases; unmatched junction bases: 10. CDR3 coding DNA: TGTGCCAGCAGCGTATCCTGGACAGGAGAAAGCTCTGGGGCCAACGTCCTGACTTTC. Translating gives CASSVSWTGESSGANVLTF.

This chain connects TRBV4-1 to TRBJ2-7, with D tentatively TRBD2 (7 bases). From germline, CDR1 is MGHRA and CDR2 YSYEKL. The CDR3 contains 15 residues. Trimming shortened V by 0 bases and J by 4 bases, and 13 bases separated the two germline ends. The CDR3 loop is CASSQEWGGAYEQYF. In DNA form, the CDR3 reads TGCGCCAGCAGCCAAGAATGGGGGGGGGCTTACGAGCAGTACTTC.

CDR3 residues: CASSPRTGTEAFF. The DNA for the CDR3 is TGTGCCAGCTCACCAAGGACAGGTACTGAAGCTTTCTTT. V and J are TRBV18 and TRBJ1-1; 7 nucleotides match TRBD1. The CDR3 has 13 amino acids. CDR1 and CDR2 (germline): KGHSH, LQKENI. V lost 2 bases and J lost 5; bases outside the gene matches: 2.

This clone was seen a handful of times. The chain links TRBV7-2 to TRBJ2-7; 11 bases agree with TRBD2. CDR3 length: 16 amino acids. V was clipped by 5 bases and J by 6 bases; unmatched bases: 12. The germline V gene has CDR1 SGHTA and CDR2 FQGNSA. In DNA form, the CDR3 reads TGTGCCAGCAGCCCGGGACTAGCGGATGTTTCGGGCGAGCAGTACTTC. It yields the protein CASSPGLADVSGEQYF. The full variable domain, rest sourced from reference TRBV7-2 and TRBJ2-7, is GAGVSQSPSNKVTEKGKDVELRCDPISGHTALYWYRQSLGQGLEFLIYFQGNSAPDKSGLPSDRFSAERTGGSVSTLTIQRTQQEDSAVYLCASSPGLADVSGEQYFGPGTRLTVT.

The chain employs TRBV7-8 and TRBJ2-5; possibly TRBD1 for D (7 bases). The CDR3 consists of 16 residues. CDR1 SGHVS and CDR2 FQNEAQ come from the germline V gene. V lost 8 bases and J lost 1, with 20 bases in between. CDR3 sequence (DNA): TGTGCCAGCCACCCCGGGGGCAGGGGGGTCCAAGAGACCCAGTACTTC. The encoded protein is CASHPGGRGVQETQYF.

For the CDR3, the DNA is TGTGCCAGCAGTTTACCCGGCGAAAACACCATATATTTT. Translating gives CASSLPGENTIYF. The chain couples TRBV28 to TRBJ1-3; D is unclear. The CDR3 loop spans 13 amino acids. Trimming took off 2 bases at V and 6 bases at J, with 8 bases between the two ends. CDR1 is MDHEN, CDR2 SYDVKM, per germline. Full variable domain (rest looked up from reference TRBV28 and TRBJ1-3): DVKVTQSSRYLVKRTGEKVFLECVQDMDHENMFWYRQDPGLGLRLIYFSYDVKMKEKGDIPEGYSVSREKKERFSLILESASTNQTSMYLCASSLPGENTIYFGEGSWLTVV.

This chain's CDR3 is CASSTPLGTGELFF. The CDR3 region has the DNA TGTGCCAGCAGCACCCCTTTGGGGACCGGGGAGCTGTTTTTT. This sequence joins TRBV7-6 and TRBJ2-2; the D is unclear. Trimming cost V 5 bases and J 5 bases, with 12 bases left between them. The CDR3 runs 14 residues. CDR1 and CDR2 from the germline V gene are SGHVS and FNYEAQ.